This TCR beta chain came from a study of control samples from healthy donors and cancer patients. J lost 2 bases, V lost 3 bases, and 2 bases had no gene match. Germline-derived CDR1 and CDR2 are SGHRS and YFSETQ. The CDR3 has 13 residues. TCRdb's table, derived via immunoSEQ multiplex PCR, lists solely in-frame clones and lacks some. This sample has tens of thousands of clones; around four fifths occur once, and the top ten carry over 12%. Sequencing was performed on blood. The chain uses TRBV5-1 and TRBJ2-7; the match to TRBD1 covers 7 bases. The origin of this receptor is a middle-aged man in good health. The CDR3 DNA follows: TGCGCCAGCAGCTCCCAGGGGGCCTACGAGCAGTACTTC. Translated: CASSSQGAYEQYF.